Listed below are T cell receptor beta chains from one sample, sequenced in a study of T-cell memory formation after mild COVID-19. TCRdb called the 5' RACE reads again in MiXCR, with one record for every CDR3 protein. The sample lists approximately 500,000 distinct CDR3 sequences; approximately 23% were seen once. Sequences were obtained from PBMCs or a T cell subset sorted from them (not recorded which). Receptors were obtained from an adult woman who had mild COVID-19 (a few samples of this study predate the infection). Cell type and time point are not known. Each CDR3 is given with its conserved first and last residue. The order of the fields is V gene, J gene, D gene, CDR3 length, clone size, CDR3 protein, CDR3 DNA. A D gene is named only where the DNA matches it firmly. Clone size, where shown, is once, few, many, or a class for clones that have expanded.

TRBV4-1	TRBJ1-5	TRBD1	15	few	CASSRGTGGAQPQHF	TGCGCCAGCAGCCGAGGGACAGGGGGCGCCCAGCCCCAGCATTTT
TRBV30	TRBJ2-7	NA	13	NA	CAWTSGFSYEQYF	TGTGCCTGGACGAGCGGGTTCTCCTACGAGCAGTACTTC
TRBV5-4	TRBJ2-7	NA	13	NA	CASSARSSYEQYF	TGTGCCAGCAGCGCGCGAAGCTCCTACGAGCAGTACTTC
TRBV6-6	TRBJ1-1	NA	15	NA	CASSYNSVLNTEAFF	TGTGCCAGCAGTTACAACAGCGTCCTGAACACTGAAGCTTTCTTT
TRBV3-1	TRBJ2-1	NA	14	few	CASRAQGLNNEQFF	TGTGCCAGCAGGGCGCAGGGGCTAAACAATGAGCAGTTCTTC
TRBV9	TRBJ2-3	TRBD2	16	NA	CASSGRTSGGADTQYF	TGTGCCAGCAGCGGACGGACTAGCGGGGGGGCAGATACGCAGTATTTT
TRBV12-3/TRBV12-4	TRBJ2-3	TRBD2	16	few	CASSGGTSGDVDTQYF	TGTGCCAGCAGTGGTGGGACTAGCGGGGATGTGGATACGCAGTATTTT
TRBV7-9	TRBJ2-5	NA	15	NA	CASSSMGTVQETQYF	TGTGCCAGCAGCTCGATGGGAACAGTACAAGAGACCCAGTACTTC
TRBV10-3	TRBJ2-7	NA	14	few	CAISDGRGSYEQYF	TGTGCCATCAGTGATGGTAGGGGGTCCTACGAGCAGTACTTC
TRBV10-3	TRBJ2-5	NA	16	NA	CAISERGHDQRETQYF	TGTGCCATCAGTGAGAGGGGCCATGACCAAAGAGAGACCCAGTACTTC